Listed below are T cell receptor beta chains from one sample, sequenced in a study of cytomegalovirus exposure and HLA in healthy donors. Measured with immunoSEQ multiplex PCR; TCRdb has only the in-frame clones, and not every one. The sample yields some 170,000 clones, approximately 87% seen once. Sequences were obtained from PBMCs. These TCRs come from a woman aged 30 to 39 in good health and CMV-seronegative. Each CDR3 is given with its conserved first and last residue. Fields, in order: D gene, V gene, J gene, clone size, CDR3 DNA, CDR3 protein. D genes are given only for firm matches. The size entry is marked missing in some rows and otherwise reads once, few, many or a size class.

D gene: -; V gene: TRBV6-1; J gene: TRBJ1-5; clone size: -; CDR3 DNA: TGTGCCAGCAGTGTAAACGACGCGGGTCAGCCCCAGCATTTT; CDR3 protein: CASSVNDAGQPQHF
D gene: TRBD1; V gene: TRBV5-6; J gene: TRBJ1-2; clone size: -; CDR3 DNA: TGTGCCAGCAGCCCCGGGACAGGGGGCTCTGGCTACACCTTC; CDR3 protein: CASSPGTGGSGYTF
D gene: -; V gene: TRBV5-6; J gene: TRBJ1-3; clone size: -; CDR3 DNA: TGTGCCAGCAGCAAAGGACCGGCCTCTGGAAACACCATATATTTT; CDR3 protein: CASSKGPASGNTIYF
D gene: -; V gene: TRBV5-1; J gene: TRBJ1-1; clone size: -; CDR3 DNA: TGCGCCAGCAGCTTGCGGCGCGGGACTGAAGCTTTCTTT; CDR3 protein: CASSLRRGTEAFF
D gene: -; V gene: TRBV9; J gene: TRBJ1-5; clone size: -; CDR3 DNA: TGTGCCAGCAGCGTAGGGACAGCATATCAGCCCCAGCATTTT; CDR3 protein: CASSVGTAYQPQHF
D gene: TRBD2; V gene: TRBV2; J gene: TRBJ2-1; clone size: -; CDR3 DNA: TGTGCCAGCAGCGGACGGGAGGGCGAGAATGAGCAGTTCTTC; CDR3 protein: CASSGREGENEQFF
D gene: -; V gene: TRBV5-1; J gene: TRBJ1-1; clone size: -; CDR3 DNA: TGCGCCAGCAGCTTACTCAGGGAAACTGAAGCTTTCTTT; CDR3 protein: CASSLLRETEAFF
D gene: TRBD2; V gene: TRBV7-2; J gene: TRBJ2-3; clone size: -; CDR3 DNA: TGTGCCAGCAGCTTCCGGGACTATCACACAGATACGCAGTATTTT; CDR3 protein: CASSFRDYHTDTQYF
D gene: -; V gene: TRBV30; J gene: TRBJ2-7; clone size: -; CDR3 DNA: TGTGCCTGGCAGAGGGGTCAGGGATCCGAGCAGTACTTC; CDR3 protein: CAWQRGQGSEQYF
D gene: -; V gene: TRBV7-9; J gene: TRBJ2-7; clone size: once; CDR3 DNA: TGTGCCAGCAGCACTAGGGGTTACGAGCAGTACTTC; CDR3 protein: CASSTRGYEQYF
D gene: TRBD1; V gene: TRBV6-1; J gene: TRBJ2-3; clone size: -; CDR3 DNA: TGTGCCAGTACCACAGGGGGGACTTTATATACGCAGTATTTT; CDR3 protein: CASTTGGTLYTQYF
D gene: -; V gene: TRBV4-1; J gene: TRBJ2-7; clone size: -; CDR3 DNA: TGCGCCAGCAGCCAATTCTACGGGGGAGACTCCTACGAGCAGTACTTC; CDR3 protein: CASSQFYGGDSYEQYF
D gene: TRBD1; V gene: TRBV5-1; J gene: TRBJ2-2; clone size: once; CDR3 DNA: TGCGCCAGCAGCTGGGACAGGGGAGCGAACACCGGGGAGCTGTTTTTT; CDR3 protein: CASSWDRGANTGELFF
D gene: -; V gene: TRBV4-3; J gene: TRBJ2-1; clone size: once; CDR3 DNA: TGCGCCAGCAGCCAAGACAGGGGGAGGGATGAGCAGTTCTTC; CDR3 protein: CASSQDRGRDEQFF
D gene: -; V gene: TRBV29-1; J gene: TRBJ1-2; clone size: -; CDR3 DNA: TGCAGCCCCCCGGTCCAGACTAGACCCCATGCTAACTATGGCTACACCTTC; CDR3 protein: CSPPVQTRPHANYGYTF
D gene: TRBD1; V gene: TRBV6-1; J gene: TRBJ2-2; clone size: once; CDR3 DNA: TGTGCCAGCAGGTCCGGGACAGGGGTCACCGGGGAGCTGTTTTTT; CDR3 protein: CASRSGTGVTGELFF
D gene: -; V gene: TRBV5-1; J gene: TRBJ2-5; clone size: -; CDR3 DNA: TGCGCCAGCAGCTTACGGTCAGAAGAGACCCAGTACTTC; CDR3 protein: CASSLRSEETQYF
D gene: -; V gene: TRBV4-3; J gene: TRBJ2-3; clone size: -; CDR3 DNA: TGCGCCAGCAGCCTAATGCGGACTCCTCTCGATACGCAGTATTTT; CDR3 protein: CASSLMRTPLDTQYF
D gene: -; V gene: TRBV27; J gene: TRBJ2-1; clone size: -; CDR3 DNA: TGTGCCAGCAGTTTACCAGGGTCCTACAATGAGCAGTTCTTC; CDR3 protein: CASSLPGSYNEQFF
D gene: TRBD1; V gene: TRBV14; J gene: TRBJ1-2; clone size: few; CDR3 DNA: TGTGCCAGCAGCTACACAGGGGCTAACTATGGCTACACCTTC; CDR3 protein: CASSYTGANYGYTF
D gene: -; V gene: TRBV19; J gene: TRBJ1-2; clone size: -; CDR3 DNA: TGTGCCAGCAGTGGGGTCGACTATGGCTACACCTTC; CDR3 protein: CASSGVDYGYTF
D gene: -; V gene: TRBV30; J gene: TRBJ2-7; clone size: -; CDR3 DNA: TGTGCCTGGAGTGTGGGGTTGGTTGGCGAGCAGTACTTC; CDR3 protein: CAWSVGLVGEQYF
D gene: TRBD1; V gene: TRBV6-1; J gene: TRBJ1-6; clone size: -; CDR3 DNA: TGTGCCAGCAGTGGGACAGGGAATTCACCCCTCCACTTT; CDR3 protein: CASSGTGNSPLHF
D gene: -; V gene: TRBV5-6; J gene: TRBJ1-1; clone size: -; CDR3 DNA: TGTGCCAGCAGCTTGGGGATCCCAGGGCGGGACACTGAAGCTTTCTTT; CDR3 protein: CASSLGIPGRDTEAFF
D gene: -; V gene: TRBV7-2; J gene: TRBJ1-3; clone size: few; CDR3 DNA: TGTGCCAGCAGCACGGGCCCGGAGAACACCATATATTTT; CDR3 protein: CASSTGPENTIYF
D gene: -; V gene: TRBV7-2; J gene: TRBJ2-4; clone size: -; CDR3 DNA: TGTGCCAGCAGCTCAGGGGTTGGCGGGGTTCAGTACTTC; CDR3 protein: CASSSGVGGVQYF
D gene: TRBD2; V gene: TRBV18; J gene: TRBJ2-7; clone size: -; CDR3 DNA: TGTGCCAGCTCTCCCCGACTAGCGGACTCCTACGAGCAGTACTTC; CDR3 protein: CASSPRLADSYEQYF
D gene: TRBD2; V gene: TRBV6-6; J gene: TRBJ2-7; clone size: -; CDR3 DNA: TGTGCCAGCAGTTACGGACTAGCGGGAGGGGACGAGCAGTACTTC; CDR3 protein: CASSYGLAGGDEQYF